One and the same sample provided the 16 T cell receptor beta chains below, sequenced in a study of tumor-infiltrating lymphocytes in primary liver carcinoma (dated by TCRdb to between 2016 and 2019). Blood RNA was extracted from unsorted whole blood with TRIzol reagent; germline DNA came from the DNeasy Blood & Tissue kit. TCRdb shows the sequencer as Illumina HiSeq 2500. A constant-region primer and ProtoScript II reverse transcriptase were used to reverse-transcribe TCRbeta-specific cDNA from roughly 500 ng total RNA. The TCRbeta libraries were prepared through three rounds of nested multiplex PCR following a slightly modified ARM-PCR procedure. Each of the first two PCR rounds ran for approximately 10 cycles and used multiplex TRBV1-TRBV30 forward primers together with a Cbeta reverse primer. TCRdb applied fastp at Q25 and MiXCR to the public reads, then kept only in-frame beta chains. One record per CDR3 amino acid sequence lists the most common genes and DNA. This sample is represented by 300,000 to 350,000 distinct CDR3 sequences; 65% of them were singletons. About 6% of the sample lies in the top ten.

Sequencing input: peripheral blood. The receptors shown here come from a man aged 35-49 years with primary liver carcinoma and hepatitis B virus infection.

For this clonotype: The junction and the germline gene differ at one end; a read error may be behind it. The chain combines TRBV30 with TRBJ1-1, with 8 nucleotides matching TRBD1. CDR1 is GTSNPN, CDR2 SVGIG, per germline (reference sequence). The CDR3 is 15 amino acids. As DNA, the CDR3 is TGTGCCTGCAGTACAAATCCGGACAGGGACACTGAAGCCTTCTTT. Protein product: CACSTNPDRDTEAFF.

In regard to this clonotype: A read error may produce the germline difference seen at one junction end. This chain links TRBV5-1 with TRBJ2-5; possibly TRBD1 or TRBD2 for D (5 bases each). This CDR3 contains 15 residues. Germline V gene sequence: CDR1 SGHRS, CDR2 YFSETQ. This CDR3 is CASSYNGTAQETQYF. The CDR3, as DNA: TGCGCAAGCAGCTATAACGGGACGGCCCAAGAGACCCAGTACTTC.

In regard to this clonotype: A much larger clone lies a single base off, so this may be a read error. The chain joins TRBV6-1 to TRBJ2-3; 8 nucleotides match TRBD2. This CDR3 contains 15 residues. Germline V gene lookup returns CDR1 MNHNS and CDR2 SASEGT. The CDR3 DNA follows: TGTGCCAGCAGCAGAGCGGGAGTTTACACAGGTACGCAGTATTTT. This translates into CASSRAGVYTGTQYF.

Turning to this clonotype: The CDR3 end shows no conserved phenylalanine or tryptophan, and so a read error is likely. The chain uses TRBV5-1 and TRBJ2-2; D is unresolved. Looked up from germline, CDR1 is SGHRS and CDR2 is YFSETQ. CDR3 length equals 17 residues. CDR3 sequence: CAGSPARGNPNTGELFL. CDR3 in DNA: TGCGCCGGCAGCCCCGCCAGAGGAAACCCGAACACCGGGGAGCTGTTTTTA.

The chain carries TRBV11-2 and TRBJ2-1; D might be TRBD2 (5 bases). V dropped 7 bases and J dropped 9 bases, with 13 bases sitting between them. The CDR3 length is 12 residues. Germline-derived CDR1 and CDR2 are SGHAT and FQNNGV. The CDR3 DNA reads as TGTGCCAGCAACTCTGGGGAGATTGAGCAGTTCTTC. It specifies CASNSGEIEQFF. Drawing the rest from reference TRBV11-2 and TRBJ2-1, the complete variable domain is EAGVAQSPRYKIIEKRQSVAFWCNPISGHATLYWYQQILGQGPKLLIQFQNNGVVDDSQLPKDRFSAERLKGVDSTLKIQPAKLEDSAVYLCASNSGEIEQFFGPGTRLTVL.

The V gene is TRBV28, the J gene TRBJ1-4; D might be TRBD1 (6 bases). V dropped 6 bases and J dropped 3 bases, with 11 bases sitting between them. Looked up from germline, CDR1 is MDHEN and CDR2 is SYDVKM. The CDR3 sequence is 14 residues long. CDR3 sequence (DNA): TGTGCCAGCAGCCTCCAGGGGTCTAATGAAAAACTGTTTTTT. Its translation: CASSLQGSNEKLFF.

With regard to this clonotype: The conserved final phenylalanine or tryptophan is absent from the CDR3, which likely points to a read error. The chain is built from TRBV6-5 and TRBJ1-6; D unresolved. The CDR3 sequence is 14 residues long. The germline V and J ends were trimmed by 6 bases and 7 bases, with 13 bases remaining between them. Germline V gene lookup returns CDR1 MNHEY and CDR2 SVGAGI. CDR3 in amino acids: CASREFRNNSPLHL. CDR3 nucleotides: TGTGCCAGCAGGGAATTCAGGAACAATTCACCCCTCCACTTA.

V is TRBV30 and J is TRBJ1-5; TRBD1 matches at 8 bases. J lost 7 bases, V lost 5 bases, and 7 bases had no gene match. This CDR3 spans 13 amino acids. Germline assignment: CDR1 GTSNPN and CDR2 SVGIG (reference sequence). The CDR3 coding sequence is TGTGCCTGGTCGACAGGGGCACGGCAGCCCCAGCATTTT. Encoded protein: CAWSTGARQPQHF.

In regard to this clonotype: Without the conserved terminal phenylalanine or tryptophan, this CDR3 likely stems from a read error. DNA of the CDR3: TGCAGTGTTGGGAGCGGGACAGAGACCCAGTACCTC. Protein: CSVGSGTETQYL. The chain uses TRBV29-1 and TRBJ2-5; 7 bases agree with TRBD2. The CDR3 totals 12 residues. The V gene's germline CDR1 is SQVTM and CDR2 ANQGSEA.

A word on this clonotype: A much larger clone lies one base from this, so it may be a read error. This chain joins TRBV4-1 and TRBJ2-1; D gene unclear. V was shortened by 2 bases and J by 3 bases, with 11 bases between the two germline ends. Germline CDR1 reads MGHRA; CDR2 reads YSYEKL. The CDR3 is 15 amino acids. CDR3 nucleotides: TGCGCCAGCAGCCAACTACCGAGCTACTACAATGAGCAGTTCTTC. Amino acids: CASSQLPSYYNEQFF.

Worth noting for this clonotype: This may arise from a read error, as a much more abundant clone is one base away. No conserved phenylalanine or tryptophan ends this CDR3, so it is likely a read error. The V gene is TRBV6-6, the J gene TRBJ2-7; TRBD2 matches at 8 bases. Germline CDR1 MNHNY, CDR2 SVGAGI (reference sequence). V was pared by 4 bases and J by 2 bases, with 7 bases of the junction left unmatched. There are 15 residues in the CDR3. As DNA, the CDR3 is TGTGCCAGCAGTTCGACCGGGACTAGGACCTACGAGCAGTACTTA. Protein product: CASSSTGTRTYEQYL.

A note on this clonotype: The germline gene is not matched at one end of the junction; a read error may be the cause. The V gene is TRBV11-2, the J gene TRBJ2-2; no reliable D call. CDR3 length: 15 amino acids. The germline V gene has CDR1 SGHAT and CDR2 FQNNGV. CDR3 in DNA: TGTGCCAGTGGCTCCCTTCGGACGAACATCGGGGAGCTGTTTTTT. Its translation: CASGSLRTNIGELFF.

This clonotype was seen more than once but under ten times. This chain uses TRBV5-1 with TRBJ2-7; 10 bases align to TRBD2. Germline CDR1 and CDR2: SGHRS and YFSETQ. The J segment lost 7 bases and the V segment lost 4 bases, leaving 8 bases of the junction unmatched. The CDR3 spans 14 residues. The CDR3 spells CASSTAGGLGEQYF. CDR3 coding DNA: TGCGCCAGCAGCACAGCGGGAGGGCTAGGGGAGCAGTACTTC.

The CDR3 is CASSLELEGQLLGGYTF. The CDR3, as DNA: TGTGCCAGCAGCTTAGAGTTGGAGGGACAACTCCTTGGTGGCTACACCTTC. V usage is TRBV7-8 and J usage is TRBJ1-2; a possible D gene is TRBD1 (6 bases). Germline V gene lookup returns CDR1 SGHVS and CDR2 FQNEAQ. The CDR3 is made up of 17 amino acids. Trimming removed 1 base at V and 7 bases at J, with 22 bases between. The variable domain in full, with the rest retrieved from reference TRBV7-8 and TRBJ1-2, is GAGVSQSPRYKVAKRGQDVALRCDPISGHVSLFWYQQALGQGPEFLTYFQNEAQLDKSGLPSDRFFAERPEGSVSTLKIQRTQQEDSAVYLCASSLELEGQLLGGYTFGSGTRLTVV.

As concerns this clonotype: Being one base from a much bigger clone, this may be a read error. The chain is built from TRBV10-3 and TRBJ1-6, with TRBD1 identical over 8 bases. Germline lookup yields CDR1 ENHRY and CDR2 SYGVKD. This CDR3 contains 15 residues. CDR3 bases: TGTGCCATCACCGGGGGGACAGGAGATAATTCACCCCCCCACTTT. Amino acids: CAITGGTGDNSPPHF.

Worth noting for this clonotype: In this CDR3 the conserved last residue, phenylalanine or tryptophan, is missing, so a read error is likely. This sequence joins TRBV5-4 and TRBJ2-3, with 10 bases identical to TRBD1. With 6 bases clipped from V and 1 base from J, the junction kept 5 bases outside the gene matches. Germline V gives CDR1 SGHNT, CDR2 YYREEE (reference sequence). This CDR3 is 15 amino acids long. In nucleotides, the CDR3 is TGTGCCAGCACCAGAGGGACAGGGGGCACAGATACGCAGTATCTT. Translated: CASTRGTGGTDTQYL.